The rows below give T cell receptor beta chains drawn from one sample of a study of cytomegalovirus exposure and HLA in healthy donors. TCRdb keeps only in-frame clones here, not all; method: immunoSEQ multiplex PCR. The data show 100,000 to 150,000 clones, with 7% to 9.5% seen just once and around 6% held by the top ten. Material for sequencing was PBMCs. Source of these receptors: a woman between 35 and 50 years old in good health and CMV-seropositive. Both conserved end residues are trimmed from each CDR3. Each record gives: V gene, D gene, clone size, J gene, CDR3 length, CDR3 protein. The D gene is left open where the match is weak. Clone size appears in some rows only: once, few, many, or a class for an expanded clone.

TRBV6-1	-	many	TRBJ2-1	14	ASSEEGGGSYNEQF
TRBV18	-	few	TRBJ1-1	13	ASSPSTGRNTEAF
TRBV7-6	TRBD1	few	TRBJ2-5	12	ASSSGQVQETQY
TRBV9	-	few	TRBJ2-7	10	ASSGEGYEQY
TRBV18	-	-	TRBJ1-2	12	ASSRQENNYGYT
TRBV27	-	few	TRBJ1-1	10	ASRNRDTEAF
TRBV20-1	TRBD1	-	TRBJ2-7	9	SARGTDERY
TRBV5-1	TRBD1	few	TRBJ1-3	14	ASSLGTGNSGNTIY
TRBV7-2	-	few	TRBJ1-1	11	ASSKPIDTEAF
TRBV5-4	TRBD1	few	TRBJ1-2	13	ASSLDPWTGGGYT
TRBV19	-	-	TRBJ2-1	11	ASEPSGGGGQF
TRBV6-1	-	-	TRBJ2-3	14	ASSERGGMGADTQY
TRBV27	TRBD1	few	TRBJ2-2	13	ASSYRTGGAGELF
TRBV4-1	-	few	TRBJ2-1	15	ASSHPATRPLDNEQF
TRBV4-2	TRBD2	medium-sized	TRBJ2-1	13	ASSQDLLAGGEQF
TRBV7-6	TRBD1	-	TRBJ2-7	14	ASSLGPGTGRYEQY
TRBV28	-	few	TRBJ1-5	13	ASNPTGNWDQPQH
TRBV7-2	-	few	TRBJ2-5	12	ASSFGTTQETQY
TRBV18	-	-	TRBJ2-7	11	ASSPGRWHEQY
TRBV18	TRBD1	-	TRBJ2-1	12	ASSLPGQGTEQF
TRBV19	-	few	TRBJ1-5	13	ASSSQAGPNQPQH
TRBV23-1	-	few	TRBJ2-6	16	ASSQWPGTSSGANVLT
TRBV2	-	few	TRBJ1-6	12	ASSEDRTNSPLH
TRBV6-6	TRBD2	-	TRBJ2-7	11	ASTGLAGYEQY
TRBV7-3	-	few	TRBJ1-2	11	ASSPLRVGGYT
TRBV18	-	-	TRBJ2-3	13	ASSKARGKSDTQY
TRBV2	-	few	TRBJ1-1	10	ANLTVNTEAF
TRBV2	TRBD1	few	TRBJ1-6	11	ASSGQGAAALH
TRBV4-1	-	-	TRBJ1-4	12	ASSQVGSGEKLF
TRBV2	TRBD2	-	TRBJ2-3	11	ASSLTSSDTQY
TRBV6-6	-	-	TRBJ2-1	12	ASRGGGSYNEQF
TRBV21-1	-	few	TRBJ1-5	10	ASAAGRQPQH
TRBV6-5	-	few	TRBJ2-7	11	ASSQGQALEQY
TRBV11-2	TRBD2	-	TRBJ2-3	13	ASSLSSGGAGTQY
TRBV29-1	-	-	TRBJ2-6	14	SVGRGPPSGANVLT
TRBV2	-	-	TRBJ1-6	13	ASSEARGANSPLH
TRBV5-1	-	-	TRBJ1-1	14	ASSPGLTLAGTEAF
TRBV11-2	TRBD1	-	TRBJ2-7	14	ASSFRQGQGKVEQY
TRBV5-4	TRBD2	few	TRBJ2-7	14	ASSFLGGTGSYEQY
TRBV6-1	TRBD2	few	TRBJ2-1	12	ASSEAGGYNEQF
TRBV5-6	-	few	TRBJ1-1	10	ASSLGTGPAF
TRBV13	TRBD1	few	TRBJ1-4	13	ASSLIGTANEKLF
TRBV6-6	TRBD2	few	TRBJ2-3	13	ASRRASGGTDTQY
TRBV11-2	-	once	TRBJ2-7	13	ASSHKKRTPLEQY
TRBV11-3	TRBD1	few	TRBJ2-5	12	ASSLRQGGETQY
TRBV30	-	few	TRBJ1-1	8	AWKLTEAF
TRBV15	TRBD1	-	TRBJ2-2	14	ATSRDLTGSGGELF
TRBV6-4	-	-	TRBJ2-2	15	ASSVRTSPKFTGELF
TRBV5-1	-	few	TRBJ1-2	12	ASSSSGYNYGYT
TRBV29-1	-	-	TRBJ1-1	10	SAPGSSTEAF
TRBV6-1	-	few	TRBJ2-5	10	ATPTSKETQY
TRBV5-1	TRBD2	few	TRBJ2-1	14	ASRGLAGPQSNEQF
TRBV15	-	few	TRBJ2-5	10	ATSRDQGTQY